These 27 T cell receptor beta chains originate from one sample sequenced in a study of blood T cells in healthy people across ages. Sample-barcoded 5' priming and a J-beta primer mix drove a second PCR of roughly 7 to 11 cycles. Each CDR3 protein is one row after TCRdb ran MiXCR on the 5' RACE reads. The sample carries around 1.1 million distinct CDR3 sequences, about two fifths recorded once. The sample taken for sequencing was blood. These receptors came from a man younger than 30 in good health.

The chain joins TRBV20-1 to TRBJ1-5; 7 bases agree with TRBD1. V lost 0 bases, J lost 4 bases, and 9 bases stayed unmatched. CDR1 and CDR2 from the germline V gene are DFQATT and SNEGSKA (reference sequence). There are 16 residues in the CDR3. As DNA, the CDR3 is TGCAGTGCTAGAGACTCGGGACAGCAACCTAATCAGCCCCAGCATTTT. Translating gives CSARDSGQQPNQPQHF.

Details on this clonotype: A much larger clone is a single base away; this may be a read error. The CDR3 DNA reads TGCGCCAGCAGCTTGTATAACAATGAGCAGTACTTC. It yields the protein CASSLYNNEQYF. The gene calls are TRBV5-1 and TRBJ2-5, with D uncertain. Germline V gives CDR1 SGHRS, CDR2 YFSETQ. V gave up 1 base and J gave up 11 bases, with 12 bases separating them. The CDR3 totals 12 residues.

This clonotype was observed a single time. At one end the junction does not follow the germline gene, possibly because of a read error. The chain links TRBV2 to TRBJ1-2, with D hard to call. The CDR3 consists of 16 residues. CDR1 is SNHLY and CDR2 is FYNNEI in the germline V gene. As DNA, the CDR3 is TGTGCCAGCAGTGAAGCGCGTCGGGGATCCAACTATGGCTACATCTTC. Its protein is CASSEARRGSNYGYIF.

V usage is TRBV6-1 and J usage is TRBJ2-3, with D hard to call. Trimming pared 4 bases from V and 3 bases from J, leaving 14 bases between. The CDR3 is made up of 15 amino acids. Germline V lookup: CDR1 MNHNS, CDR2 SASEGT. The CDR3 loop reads CASSVDPEETDTQYF. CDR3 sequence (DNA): TGTGCCAGCAGTGTCGACCCCGAGGAGACAGATACGCAGTATTTT.

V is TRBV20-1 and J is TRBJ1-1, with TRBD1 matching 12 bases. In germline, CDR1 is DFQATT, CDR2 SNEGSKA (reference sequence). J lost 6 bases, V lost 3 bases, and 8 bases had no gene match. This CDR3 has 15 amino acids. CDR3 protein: CSASHRDRGLAEAFF. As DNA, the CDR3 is TGCAGTGCTAGTCACCGGGACAGGGGGCTTGCTGAAGCTTTCTTT.

The CDR3: CASTVTRINSPLHF. CDR3 DNA: TGTGCCAGCACCGTCACACGGATTAATTCACCCCTCCACTTT. The chain joins TRBV11-2 to TRBJ1-6; D is uncertain. Germline CDR1 reads SGHAT; CDR2 reads FQNNGV. The V and J ends lost 7 bases and 6 bases respectively, with 13 bases between them. The CDR3 has 14 amino acids.

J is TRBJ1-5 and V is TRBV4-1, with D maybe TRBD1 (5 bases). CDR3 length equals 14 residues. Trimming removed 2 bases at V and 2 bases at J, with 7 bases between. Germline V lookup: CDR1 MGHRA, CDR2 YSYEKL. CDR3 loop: CASSQPGRNQPQHF. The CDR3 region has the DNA TGCGCCAGCAGCCAACCAGGGCGCAATCAGCCCCAGCATTTT.

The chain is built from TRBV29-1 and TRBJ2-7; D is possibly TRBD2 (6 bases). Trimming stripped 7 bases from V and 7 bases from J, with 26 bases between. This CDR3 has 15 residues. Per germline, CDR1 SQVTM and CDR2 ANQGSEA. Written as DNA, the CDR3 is TGCAGCGGGGAGGTTCCTAGAGAGGGCTACAATGAGCAGTACTTC. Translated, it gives CSGEVPREGYNEQYF.

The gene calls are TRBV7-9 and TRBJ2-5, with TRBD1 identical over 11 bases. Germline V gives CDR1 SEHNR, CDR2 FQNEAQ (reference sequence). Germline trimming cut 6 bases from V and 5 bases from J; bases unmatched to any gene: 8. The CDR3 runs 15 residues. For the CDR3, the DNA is TGTGCCAGCAGTCCAGGGACAGGGGGATTGGAGACCCAGTACTTC. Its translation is CASSPGTGGLETQYF. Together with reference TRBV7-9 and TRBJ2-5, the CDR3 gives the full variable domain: DTGVSQNPRHKITKRGQNVTFRCDPISEHNRLYWYRQTLGQGPEFLTYFQNEAQLEKSRLLSDRFSAERPKGSFSTLEIQRTEQGDSAMYLCASSPGTGGLETQYFGPGTRLLVL.

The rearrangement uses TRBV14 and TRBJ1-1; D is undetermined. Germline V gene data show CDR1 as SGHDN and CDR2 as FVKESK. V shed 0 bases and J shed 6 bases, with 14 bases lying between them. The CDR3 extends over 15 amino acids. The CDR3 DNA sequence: TGTGCCAGCAGCCAAGAAGGCGGGGTCAACTCTGAAGCTTTCTTT. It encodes CASSQEGGVNSEAFF.

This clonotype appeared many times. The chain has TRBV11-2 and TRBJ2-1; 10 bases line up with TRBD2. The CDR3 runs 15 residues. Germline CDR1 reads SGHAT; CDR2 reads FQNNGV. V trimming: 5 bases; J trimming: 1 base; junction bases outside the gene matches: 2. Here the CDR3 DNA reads TGTGCCAGCAGCAATAGCGGGGGGTCCTACAATGAGCAGTTCTTC. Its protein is CASSNSGGSYNEQFF.

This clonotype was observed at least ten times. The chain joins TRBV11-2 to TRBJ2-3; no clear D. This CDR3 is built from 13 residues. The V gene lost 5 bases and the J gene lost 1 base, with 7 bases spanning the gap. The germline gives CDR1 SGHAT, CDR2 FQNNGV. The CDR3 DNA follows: TGTGCCAGCAGCCCGCCTGGCACAGATACGCAGTATTTT. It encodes CASSPPGTDTQYF.

The CDR3: CSVEVVEKLFF. CDR3 nucleotide sequence: TGCAGCGTTGAAGTGGTCGAAAAACTGTTTTTT. V gene TRBV29-1 combines with J gene TRBJ1-4; the D is unclear. The CDR3 sequence is 11 residues long. Germline CDR1 is SQVTM and CDR2 is ANQGSEA. V lost 1 base to trimming and J lost 8 bases, with 5 bases between them.

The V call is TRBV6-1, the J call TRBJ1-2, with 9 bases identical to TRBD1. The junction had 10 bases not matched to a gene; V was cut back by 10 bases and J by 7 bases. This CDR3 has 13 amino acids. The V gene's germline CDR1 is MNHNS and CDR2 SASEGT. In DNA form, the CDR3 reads TGTGCCACCTCAACAGGGACAGGGCGTGGCTACACCTTC. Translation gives CATSTGTGRGYTF.

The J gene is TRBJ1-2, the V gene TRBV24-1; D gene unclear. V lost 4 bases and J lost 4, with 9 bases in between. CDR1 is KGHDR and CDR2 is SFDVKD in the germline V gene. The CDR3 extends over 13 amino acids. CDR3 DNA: TGTGCCACCAGTGAGGGGTCGTTCTATGGCTACACCTTC. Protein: CATSEGSFYGYTF.

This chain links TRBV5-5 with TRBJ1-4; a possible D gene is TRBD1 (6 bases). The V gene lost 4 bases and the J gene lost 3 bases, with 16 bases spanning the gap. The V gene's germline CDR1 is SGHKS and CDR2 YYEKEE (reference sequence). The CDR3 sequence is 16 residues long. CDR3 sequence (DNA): TGTGCCAGCAGCCCCGCCGGGGGCCTACCTAATGAAAAACTGTTTTTT. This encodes CASSPAGGLPNEKLFF.

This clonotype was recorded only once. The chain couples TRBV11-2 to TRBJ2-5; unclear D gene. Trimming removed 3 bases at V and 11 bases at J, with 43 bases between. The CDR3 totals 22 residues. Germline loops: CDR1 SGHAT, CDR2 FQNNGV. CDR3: CASSFNLRAPSADDPRFGEQYF. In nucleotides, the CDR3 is TGTGCCAGCAGCTTTAATCTTAGGGCCCCATCGGCGGACGATCCTCGCTTCGGTGAGCAGTACTTC. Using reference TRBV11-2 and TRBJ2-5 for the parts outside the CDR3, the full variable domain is EAGVAQSPRYKIIEKRQSVAFWCNPISGHATLYWYQQILGQGPKLLIQFQNNGVVDDSQLPKDRFSAERLKGVDSTLKIQPAKLEDSAVYLCASSFNLRAPSADDPRFGEQYFGPGTRLLVL.

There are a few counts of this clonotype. Here the CDR3 DNA reads TGCGCCAGCAGCCAAGTTTGGGGGGGAGGGGATGGCTACACCTTC. Amino acid sequence: CASSQVWGGGDGYTF. The genes are TRBV4-3 and TRBJ1-2; the D gene is possibly TRBD1 (5 bases). Looked up from germline, CDR1 is LGHNA and CDR2 is YSLEER. V lost 1 base to trimming and J lost 6 bases, with 15 bases between them. CDR3 length equals 15 residues.

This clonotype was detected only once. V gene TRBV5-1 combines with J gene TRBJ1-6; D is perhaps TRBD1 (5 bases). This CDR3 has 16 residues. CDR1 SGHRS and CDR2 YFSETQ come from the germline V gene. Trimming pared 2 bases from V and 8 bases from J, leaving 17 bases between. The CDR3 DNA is TGCGCCAGCAGCTTAGACGACAGAGAAGCCCATTCACCCCTCCACTTT. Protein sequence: CASSLDDREAHSPLHF.

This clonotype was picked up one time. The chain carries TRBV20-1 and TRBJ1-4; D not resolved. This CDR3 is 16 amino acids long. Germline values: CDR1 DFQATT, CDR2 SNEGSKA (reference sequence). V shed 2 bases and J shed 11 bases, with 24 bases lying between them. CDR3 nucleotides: TGCAGTGCTAGAACCTCTTCTGGACCCGCGCTGGGGAAACTGTTTTTT. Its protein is CSARTSSGPALGKLFF.

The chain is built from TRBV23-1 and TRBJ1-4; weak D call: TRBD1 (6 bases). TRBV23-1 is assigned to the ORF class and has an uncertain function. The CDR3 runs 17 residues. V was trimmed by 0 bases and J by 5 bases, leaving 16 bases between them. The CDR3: CASSQSRGPGHNEKLFF. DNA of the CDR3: TGCGCCAGCAGTCAATCTCGAGGGCCGGGACACAATGAAAAACTGTTTTTT.

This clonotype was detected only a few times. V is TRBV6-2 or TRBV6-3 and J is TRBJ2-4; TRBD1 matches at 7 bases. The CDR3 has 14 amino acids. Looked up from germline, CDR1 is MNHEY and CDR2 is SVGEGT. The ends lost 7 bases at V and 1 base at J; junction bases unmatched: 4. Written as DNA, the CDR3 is TGTGCCAGCAATCCACAGGGGGCCAAAAACATTCAGTACTTC. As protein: CASNPQGAKNIQYF.

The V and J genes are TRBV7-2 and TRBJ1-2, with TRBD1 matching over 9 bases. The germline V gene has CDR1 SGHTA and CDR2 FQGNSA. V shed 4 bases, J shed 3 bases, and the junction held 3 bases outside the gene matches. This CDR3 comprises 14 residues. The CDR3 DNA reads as TGTGCCAGCAGCTCAGGACAGGGGCACTATGGCTACACCTTC. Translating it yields CASSSGQGHYGYTF.

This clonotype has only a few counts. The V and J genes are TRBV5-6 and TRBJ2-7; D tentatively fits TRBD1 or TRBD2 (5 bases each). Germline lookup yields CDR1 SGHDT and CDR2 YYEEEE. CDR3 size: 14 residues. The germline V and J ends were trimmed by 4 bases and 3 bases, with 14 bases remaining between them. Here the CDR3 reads CASSTRDPFYEQYF. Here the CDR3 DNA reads TGTGCCAGCAGCACACGGGACCCTTTCTACGAGCAGTACTTC.

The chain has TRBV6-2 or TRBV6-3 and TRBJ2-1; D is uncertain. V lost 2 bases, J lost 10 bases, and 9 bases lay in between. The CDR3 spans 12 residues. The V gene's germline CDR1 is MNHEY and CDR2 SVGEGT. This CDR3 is CASSYTRREQFF. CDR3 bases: TGTGCCAGCAGTTACACCAGGCGGGAGCAGTTCTTC.

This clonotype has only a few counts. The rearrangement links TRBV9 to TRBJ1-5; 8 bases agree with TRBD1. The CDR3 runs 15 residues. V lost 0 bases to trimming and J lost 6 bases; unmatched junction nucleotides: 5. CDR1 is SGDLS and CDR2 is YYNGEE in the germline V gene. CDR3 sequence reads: CASSVGDRGTQPQHF. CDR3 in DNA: TGTGCCAGCAGCGTAGGCGACAGGGGAACTCAGCCCCAGCATTTT.

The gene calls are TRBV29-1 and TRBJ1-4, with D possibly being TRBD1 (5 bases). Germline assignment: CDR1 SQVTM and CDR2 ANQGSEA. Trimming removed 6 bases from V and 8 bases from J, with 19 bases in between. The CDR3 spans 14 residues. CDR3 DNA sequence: TGCAGCGTATCCGGAACAGGATGGCGGGAAAAACTGTTTTTT. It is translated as CSVSGTGWREKLFF. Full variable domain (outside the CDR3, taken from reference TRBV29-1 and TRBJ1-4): SAVISQKPSRDICQRGTSLTIQCQVDSQVTMMFWYRQQPGQSLTLIATANQGSEATYESGFVIDKFPISRPNLTFSTLTVSNMSPEDSSIYLCSVSGTGWREKLFFGSGTQLSVL.